The clone carrying this T cell receptor beta chain was seen a single time. What it binds is not known. Only in-frame clones appear in the TCRdb table, and some are missing; sequencing was by immunoSEQ multiplex PCR. Of 2,500 to 3,000 clones listed, approximately 62% are singletons. The CDR3 has 17 amino acids. V lost 5 bases and J lost 2; bases outside the gene matches: 7. Per germline, CDR1 MDHEN and CDR2 SYDVKM. The data stem from a study of somatic mutations in cytotoxic T cells in rheumatoid arthritis. Study conclusions and caveats: A rise in CD8+ clonality with age was seen in rheumatoid arthritis patients but not in healthy controls.

The chain joins TRBV28 to TRBJ2-5; 14 positions match TRBD2. The sequencing sample was made of CD8+ T cells sorted from synovial fluid. The source is a woman younger than 35 with rheumatoid arthritis. CDR3 sequence reads: CASSIMGLAGAQETQYF. In DNA form, the CDR3 reads TGTGCCAGCAGTATCATGGGACTAGCGGGAGCACAAGAGACCCAGTACTTC.